A single sample is the source of the 11 T cell receptor beta chains below, sequenced in a study of blood T cell repertoires in COVID-19. Assay used: immunoSEQ multiplex PCR; TCRdb lists only in-frame clones, some missing. The sample lists under 300,000 clones; roughly 80% were seen once. Input material: peripheral blood. These receptors all stem from a woman aged 45-65 years who had recovered from COVID-19.

The CDR3 reads CASSLNPGGQNEQYF. The CDR3 DNA sequence: TGTGCCAGCAGCTTGAATCCCGGGGGGCAGAACGAGCAGTACTTC. The rearrangement joins TRBV11-1 to TRBJ2-7; D is perhaps TRBD2 (7 bases). Germline CDR1 and CDR2: SGHAT and FQDESV (reference sequence). Trimming left V 3 bases short and J 5 bases short, with 17 bases between. This CDR3 contains 15 residues.

This clone was counted a single time. The chain combines TRBV24-1 with TRBJ2-5; TRBD1 matches 8 bases. CDR1 is KGHDR, CDR2 SFDVKD, per germline. The CDR3 is 17 amino acids. After removal of 2 bases from V and 2 bases from J, the junction contained 9 bases not matched to a gene. The CDR3 sequence: CATSDWAGTGEQETQYF. The CDR3 nucleotides are TGTGCCACCAGTGATTGGGCCGGGACAGGAGAACAAGAGACCCAGTACTTC.

The chain has TRBV27 and TRBJ2-1, with D possibly being TRBD1 (5 bases). V shed 4 bases and J shed 7 bases, with 11 bases lying between them. From germline, CDR1 is MNHEY and CDR2 SMNVEV (reference sequence). The CDR3 totals 13 residues. Written as DNA, the CDR3 is TGTGCCAGCAGTTCAGGGATCGGTAATGAGCAGTTCTTC. This codes for CASSSGIGNEQFF.

The chain employs TRBV28 and TRBJ1-1, with 9 bases aligning to TRBD1. This CDR3 spans 13 amino acids. V was clipped by 3 bases and J by 11 bases; unmatched bases: 7. Germline V gene lookup returns CDR1 MDHEN and CDR2 SYDVKM. CDR3 sequence reads: CASSFTGTGSAFF. CDR3 DNA sequence: TGTGCCAGCAGTTTCACCGGGACAGGGTCGGCTTTCTTT.

The chain combines TRBV9 with TRBJ1-3; possibly TRBD1 for D (5 bases). Germline CDR1 and CDR2: SGDLS and YYNGEE. The CDR3 extends over 15 amino acids. V lost 4 bases, J lost 13 bases, and 24 bases lay in between. CDR3 amino acids: CASSPVWGTGTPIYF. CDR3 DNA sequence: TGTGCCAGCAGCCCCGTGTGGGGAACAGGTACACCAATATATTTT.

This chain joins TRBV5-1 and TRBJ2-2; D perhaps matches TRBD2 (6 bases). Trimming removed 6 bases from V and 1 base from J, with 13 bases in between. The CDR3 spans 15 residues. Germline CDR1 and CDR2: SGHRS and YFSETQ. The CDR3 loop is CASKRQGGNTGELFF. The CDR3 DNA follows: TGCGCCAGCAAGAGGCAGGGAGGGAACACCGGGGAGCTGTTTTTT.

The chain combines TRBV4-2 with TRBJ2-1; tentatively, D is TRBD2 (6 bases). The V gene's germline CDR1 is LGHNA and CDR2 YNFKEQ. The V and J ends lost 1 base and 6 bases respectively, with 13 bases between them. The CDR3 is made up of 15 amino acids. The chain's CDR3 is CASSQATGAFNEQFF. As DNA, the CDR3 is TGTGCCAGCAGCCAAGCAACGGGAGCCTTCAATGAGCAGTTCTTC.

This chain uses TRBV5-6 with TRBJ2-1, with D hard to call. Deletions cut 4 bases from V and 9 bases from J, with 8 bases between. This CDR3 contains 11 residues. Germline assignment: CDR1 SGHDT and CDR2 YYEEEE. CDR3 DNA: TGTGCCAGCAGCATGAGCGTTGAGCAGTTCTTC. Protein product: CASSMSVEQFF.

DNA of the CDR3: TGTGCCAGCTCCCACACTAGCGGGGGAAACTACGAGCAGTACTTC. Amino acid sequence: CASSHTSGGNYEQYF. V usage is TRBV18 and J usage is TRBJ2-7; 11 bases map to TRBD2. The germline V gene has CDR1 KGHSH and CDR2 LQKENI. J was trimmed by 3 bases and V by 6 bases; bases with no gene match: 7. The CDR3 consists of 15 residues.

The chain employs TRBV18 and TRBJ1-5, with a weak D call TRBD1 (6 bases). The CDR3 runs to 15 residues. Trimming pared 3 bases from V and 3 bases from J, leaving 12 bases between. The germline V gene encodes CDR1 KGHSH and CDR2 LQKENI. CDR3: CASSPNRANNQPQHF. CDR3 coding DNA: TGTGCCAGCTCACCCAACAGGGCTAACAATCAGCCCCAGCATTTT.

The V and J genes are TRBV27 and TRBJ1-2; 9 bases are shared with TRBD1. Germline V gene lookup returns CDR1 MNHEY and CDR2 SMNVEV (reference sequence). This CDR3 has 13 residues. J lost 4 bases, V lost 5 bases, and 2 bases had no gene match. This CDR3 is CASSGDRVYGYTF. The CDR3 nucleotides are TGTGCCAGCAGTGGGGACAGGGTCTATGGCTACACCTTC.